This passage covers 30 T cell receptor beta chains from one sample sequenced in a study of sequential checkpoint blockade in melanoma. Libraries were prepared by immunoSEQ multiplex PCR; TCRdb keeps only in-frame clonotypes and omits some of them. The sample holds approximately 23,000 clones; roughly 80% are singletons and the top ten take roughly 30%. Treatment denoted: randomized to nivolumab then ipilimumab (arm A) or the reverse (arm B). Sequences were derived from CD8+ T cells sorted from blood (inferred from file names), sampled from a patient given nivolumab and ipilimumab in sequence. These TCRs come from a human donor with melanoma.

This clone has only a few counts. The V gene is TRBV28, the J gene TRBJ2-1, with TRBD2 as a possible D gene (5 bases). Germline CDR1 is MDHEN and CDR2 is SYDVKM. The germline V and J ends were trimmed by 5 bases and 5 bases, with 10 bases remaining between them. This CDR3 spans 13 amino acids. CDR3 loop: CASSLAIHNEQFF. The CDR3, as DNA: TGTGCCAGCAGTCTAGCCATTCACAATGAGCAGTTCTTC.

This sequence joins TRBV7-9 and TRBJ2-5; D not certain. V was shortened by 3 bases and J by 5 bases, with 4 bases between the two germline ends. The CDR3 length is 11 residues. Germline V gene sequence: CDR1 SEHNR, CDR2 FQNEAQ (reference sequence). CDR3 sequence: CASSFAETQYF. The CDR3 coding sequence is TGTGCCAGCAGCTTTGCGGAGACCCAGTACTTC. Together with reference TRBV7-9 and TRBJ2-5, the CDR3 gives the full variable domain: DTGVSQNPRHKITKRGQNVTFRCDPISEHNRLYWYRQTLGQGPEFLTYFQNEAQLEKSRLLSDRFSAERPKGSFSTLEIQRTEQGDSAMYLCASSFAETQYFGPGTRLLVL.

The chain carries TRBV5-1 and TRBJ1-3; D gene unclear. This CDR3 is built from 15 residues. V lost 4 bases to trimming and J lost 3 bases, with 14 bases between them. The germline V gene encodes CDR1 SGHRS and CDR2 YFSETQ. In DNA, the CDR3 is TGCGCCAGCAGCCCCCGGGAGGCCCTTGGAAACACCATATATTTT. Translation: CASSPREALGNTIYF.

The J gene is TRBJ2-1, the V gene TRBV4-3; 13 nucleotides line up with TRBD2. The junction had 6 bases not matched to a gene; V was cut back by 4 bases and J by 15 bases. Looked up from germline, CDR1 is LGHNA and CDR2 is YSLEER. This CDR3 contains 13 residues. The CDR3 protein is CASSRLAGGRLFF. The DNA of the CDR3 is TGCGCCAGCAGCCGACTAGCGGGAGGTCGCTTGTTCTTC.

This clone was observed once. The chain carries TRBV30 and TRBJ2-1; perhaps TRBD1 as D (6 bases). Trimming left V 2 bases short and J 7 bases short, with 15 bases between. This CDR3 spans 14 amino acids. Germline-derived CDR1 and CDR2 are GTSNPN and SVGIG (reference sequence). CDR3 protein: CAWSPGHLGNEQFF. Written as DNA, the CDR3 is TGTGCCTGGAGTCCGGGACATCTCGGGAATGAGCAGTTCTTC.

This chain connects TRBV9 to TRBJ2-5, with 8 bases matching TRBD1. CDR1 SGDLS and CDR2 YYNGEE come from the germline V gene. Trimming at V came to 4 bases and at J to 7 bases, leaving 12 bases not matched to a gene. The CDR3 consists of 15 residues. Written as DNA, the CDR3 is TGTGCCAGCAGCCTTGGACAGGGAGGAAGGGTGACCCAGTACTTC. It translates to CASSLGQGGRVTQYF.

This clone was detected once. V gene TRBV4-3 combines with J gene TRBJ1-1; weak D call: TRBD1 (6 bases). Per the germline V gene, CDR1 is LGHNA and CDR2 is YSLEER. CDR3 length: 15 amino acids. V was trimmed by 5 bases and J by 2 bases, leaving 15 bases between them. As DNA, the CDR3 is TGCGCCAGCAGCATAGCTCAGGGGTTCAACACTGAAGCTTTCTTT. Its protein product is CASSIAQGFNTEAFF.

V and J are TRBV19 and TRBJ1-5; D gene unclear. The germline V gene has CDR1 LNHDA and CDR2 SQIVND (reference sequence). Deletions cut 10 bases from V and 0 bases from J, with 16 bases between. This CDR3 comprises 15 residues. CDR3 amino acids: CATSTRSYSNQPQHF. The CDR3 DNA sequence: TGTGCCACTTCGACCAGGTCCTATAGCAATCAGCCCCAGCATTTT.

The V call is TRBV27, the J call TRBJ2-1, with 13 nucleotides matching TRBD2. In germline, CDR1 is MNHEY, CDR2 SMNVEV (reference sequence). The V gene end was trimmed by 7 bases and the J gene end by 4 bases; junction bases not matched to a gene: 4. This CDR3 has 15 amino acids. CDR3 loop: CASTPGLAGYNEQFF. The CDR3 nucleotides are TGTGCCAGCACACCGGGACTAGCGGGGTACAATGAGCAGTTCTTC.

The chain uses TRBV7-8 and TRBJ2-7; unclear D gene. CDR1 is SGHVS and CDR2 is FQNEAQ in the germline V gene. The CDR3 has 16 amino acids. Trimming shortened V by 1 base and J by 1 base, and 14 bases separated the two germline ends. Here the CDR3 DNA reads TGTGCCAGCAGCTTAGTTCAAATCGGTGGTTCCTACGAGCAGTACTTC. Translating gives CASSLVQIGGSYEQYF.

The chain uses TRBV28 and TRBJ2-7; D remains ambiguous. There are 11 residues in the CDR3. Germline V gene sequence: CDR1 MDHEN, CDR2 SYDVKM. The ends were cut back, 6 bases at V and 0 bases at J, with 3 bases in the middle. CDR3 DNA sequence: TGTGCCAGCAGCTTCTCCTACGAGCAGTACTTC. This gives the protein CASSFSYEQYF.

The genes are TRBV30 and TRBJ1-1; no reliable D call. The V gene's germline CDR1 is GTSNPN and CDR2 SVGIG (reference sequence). This CDR3 is 13 amino acids long. Trimming took 4 bases from V and 7 from J, leaving 16 bases between them. The CDR3 bases are TGTGCCTGGACCCAACGTGAGTCTAATGAAGCTTTCTTT. Translated, it gives CAWTQRESNEAFF.

The V and J genes are TRBV9 and TRBJ1-4, with D perhaps matching TRBD1 (6 bases). The CDR3 is 15 residues long. The germline V and J ends were trimmed by 2 bases and 4 bases, with 12 bases remaining between them. Germline CDR1 and CDR2: SGDLS and YYNGEE. In nucleotides, the CDR3 is TGTGCCAGCAGCGTGCAGACAGGACTTAATGAAAAACTGTTTTTT. Its protein is CASSVQTGLNEKLFF.

The J gene is TRBJ2-5, the V gene TRBV27; tentatively, D is TRBD1 (5 bases). Judging by the DNA end, TRBJ2-7 fits better; the J call may be wrong. CDR3 length equals 14 residues. Germline V lookup: CDR1 MNHEY, CDR2 SMNVEV (reference sequence). CDR3 bases: TGTGCCAGCAGTTCCCAGGGTAGCCTCTACGAGCAGTACTTC. It translates to CASSSQGSLYEQYF.

The CDR3 DNA is TGTGCCAGCAGTCTGCCTAGCGGCCGCCAAGAGACCCAGTACTTC. It specifies CASSLPSGRQETQYF. The chain couples TRBV28 to TRBJ2-5, with TRBD2 matching 7 bases. V dropped 5 bases and J dropped 1; count of bases not matched to a gene: 7. Germline lookup yields CDR1 MDHEN and CDR2 SYDVKM. The CDR3 has 15 residues.

The V call is TRBV28, the J call TRBJ2-3; D is possibly TRBD2 (5 bases). Trimming pared 1 base from V and 0 bases from J, leaving 17 bases between. The CDR3 contains 18 residues. Germline V gene data show CDR1 as MDHEN and CDR2 as SYDVKM. This CDR3 reads CASSLSMRVVQSTDTQYF. CDR3 DNA sequence: TGTGCCAGCAGTTTATCGATGAGGGTTGTACAGAGCACAGATACGCAGTATTTT.

CDR3 sequence: CASSRGVGGFSHEQYF. For the CDR3, the DNA is TGTGCCAGCAGCCGGGGGGTGGGCGGTTTTTCCCACGAGCAGTACTTC. The chain uses TRBV7-9 and TRBJ2-7; 7 nucleotides match TRBD2. The germline V gene encodes CDR1 SEHNR and CDR2 FQNEAQ (reference sequence). The V segment lost 5 bases and the J segment 5 bases; nucleotides outside the gene matches: 15. This CDR3 comprises 16 residues.

This chain links TRBV5-4 with TRBJ2-7; the match to TRBD2 covers 7 bases. The germline gives CDR1 SGHNT, CDR2 YYREEE (reference sequence). CDR3 length: 14 amino acids. V shed 2 bases and J 3 bases; nucleotides not matched to a gene: 5. The CDR3 loop is CASSFGTTHYEQYF. In DNA, the CDR3 is TGTGCCAGCAGCTTTGGGACTACACACTACGAGCAGTACTTC.

This chain joins TRBV9 and TRBJ2-2; D may be TRBD2 (7 bases). Germline assignment: CDR1 SGDLS and CDR2 YYNGEE. This CDR3 comprises 16 residues. The V end lost 4 bases, the J end lost 0 bases, and 13 bases lay between the germline ends. The CDR3 coding sequence is TGTGCCAGCAGCCTCCGGGGGGCGGCGAACACCGGGGAGCTGTTTTTT. It is translated as CASSLRGAANTGELFF.

V is TRBV27 and J is TRBJ2-5; 8 bases fit TRBD1. Matching the DNA end better, TRBJ2-7 makes the J call doubtful. CDR3 length equals 18 residues. Germline loops: CDR1 MNHEY, CDR2 SMNVEV (reference sequence). CDR3 sequence (DNA): TGTGCCAGCAGTTTGCACGGTTTCGGGGCAGGGGGCGGGTACGAGCAGTACTTC. It translates to CASSLHGFGAGGGYEQYF.

This chain uses TRBV9 with TRBJ2-3; 8 bases match TRBD2. The V gene end was trimmed by 7 bases and the J gene end by 0 bases; junction bases not matched to a gene: 7. CDR3 length: 15 amino acids. The germline V gene has CDR1 SGDLS and CDR2 YYNGEE. In DNA, the CDR3 is TGTGCCAGCGGGAAGCGGGGGCTCAGCACAGATACGCAGTATTTT. It codes for CASGKRGLSTDTQYF.

The chain is built from TRBV10-3 and TRBJ1-1; D is perhaps TRBD1 (5 bases). Trimming took off 2 bases at V and 1 base at J, with 8 bases between the two ends. Germline V gene lookup returns CDR1 ENHRY and CDR2 SYGVKD. The length of the CDR3 is 14 residues. CDR3: CAISEPTENTEAFF. The DNA for the CDR3 is TGTGCCATCAGTGAGCCGACAGAGAACACTGAAGCTTTCTTT.

The chain has TRBV10-2 and TRBJ2-2; D gene uncertain. Germline CDR1 is WSHSY and CDR2 is SAAADI. Trimming cost V 0 bases and J 1 base, with 6 bases left between them. The CDR3 extends over 15 amino acids. In DNA form, the CDR3 reads TGCGCCAGCAGTGAGTCCCCCAGGAACACCGGGGAGCTGTTTTTT. It codes for CASSESPRNTGELFF.

The gene calls are TRBV4-3 and TRBJ2-7; 9 bases are shared with TRBD1. Germline V gene lookup returns CDR1 LGHNA and CDR2 YSLEER. V lost 4 bases to trimming and J lost 5 bases; unmatched junction nucleotides: 9. The CDR3 consists of 15 residues. CDR3 DNA sequence: TGCGCCAGCAGCCCTAAACAGGGGGCGCAAAACGAGCAGTACTTC. This encodes CASSPKQGAQNEQYF.

V and J are TRBV13 and TRBJ2-7; D is perhaps TRBD2 (5 bases). In germline, CDR1 is PRHDT, CDR2 FYEKMQ (reference sequence). Trimming stripped 5 bases from V and 0 bases from J, with 11 bases between. The CDR3 loop spans 14 amino acids. This CDR3 reads CASSIALSSYEQYF. The CDR3 DNA sequence: TGTGCCAGCAGCATAGCGCTGAGCTCCTACGAGCAGTACTTC.

The chain recombines TRBV4-3 with TRBJ2-1, with D hard to call. This CDR3 is 17 amino acids long. Germline CDR1 and CDR2: LGHNA and YSLEER. The V end was cut by 0 bases, the J end by 1 base, with 13 bases between. This CDR3 is CASSQEWPPPSYNEQFF. DNA for the CDR3: TGCGCCAGCAGCCAAGAATGGCCACCGCCTTCCTACAATGAGCAGTTCTTC.

A word on this clone: The same CDR3 is also encoded by other DNA sequences in this sample. V and J are TRBV27 and TRBJ1-6, with D possibly being TRBD1 (5 bases). With 8 bases removed from V and 5 bases from J, the gap between germline ends came to 16 bases. Germline CDR1 MNHEY, CDR2 SMNVEV (reference sequence). The length of the CDR3 is 15 residues. CDR3 DNA sequence: TGTGCCAGCCCCCCCTCCCAGGGAAATAATTCACCCCTCCACTTT. Translating gives CASPPSQGNNSPLHF.

The chain carries TRBV9 and TRBJ2-5; TRBD2 matches 11 bases. Germline V CDR1 and CDR2: SGDLS, YYNGEE. The CDR3 is 14 amino acids. The V segment lost 4 bases and the J segment 6 bases; nucleotides outside the gene matches: 5. CDR3 sequence reads: CASSMGLAVKTQYF. Here the CDR3 DNA reads TGTGCCAGCAGCATGGGACTAGCGGTAAAGACCCAGTACTTC.

This chain joins TRBV6-5 and TRBJ2-7, with 8 bases matching TRBD1. After removal of 6 bases from V and 9 bases from J, the junction contained 10 bases not matched to a gene. Germline V gives CDR1 MNHEY, CDR2 SVGAGI. The CDR3 is 13 residues long. The CDR3 is CASSSGGSRRQYF. In DNA form, the CDR3 reads TGTGCCAGCAGCTCAGGGGGCTCTCGACGGCAGTACTTC.

The V and J genes are TRBV15 and TRBJ2-7, with D tentatively TRBD1 (6 bases). This CDR3 contains 15 residues. Germline-derived CDR1 and CDR2 are LNHNV and YYDKDF (reference sequence). V was pared by 1 base and J by 2 bases, with 12 bases between. The CDR3 DNA is TGTGCCACCAGCAGAGCGGGCGAGGGGGCCTACGAGCAGTACTTC. Translation: CATSRAGEGAYEQYF.